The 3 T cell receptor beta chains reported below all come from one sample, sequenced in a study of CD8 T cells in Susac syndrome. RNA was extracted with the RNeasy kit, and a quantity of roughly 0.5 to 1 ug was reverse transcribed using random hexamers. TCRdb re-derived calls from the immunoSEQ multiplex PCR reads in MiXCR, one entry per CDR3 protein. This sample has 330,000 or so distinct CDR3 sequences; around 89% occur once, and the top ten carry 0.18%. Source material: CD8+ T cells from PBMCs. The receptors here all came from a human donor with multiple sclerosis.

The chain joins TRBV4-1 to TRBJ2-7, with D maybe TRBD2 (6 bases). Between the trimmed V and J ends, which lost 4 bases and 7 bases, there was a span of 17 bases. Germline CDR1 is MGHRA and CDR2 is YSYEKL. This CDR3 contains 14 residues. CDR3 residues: CASSLGTSWGEQYF. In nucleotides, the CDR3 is TGCGCCAGCAGCCTCGGGACTTCGTGGGGGGAGCAGTACTTC.

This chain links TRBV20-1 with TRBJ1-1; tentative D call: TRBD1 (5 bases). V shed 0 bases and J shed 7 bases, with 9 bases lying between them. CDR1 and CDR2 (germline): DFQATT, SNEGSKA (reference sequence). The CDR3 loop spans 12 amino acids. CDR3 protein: CSAREWGFEAFF. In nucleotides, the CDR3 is TGCAGTGCTAGAGAATGGGGCTTTGAAGCTTTCTTT.

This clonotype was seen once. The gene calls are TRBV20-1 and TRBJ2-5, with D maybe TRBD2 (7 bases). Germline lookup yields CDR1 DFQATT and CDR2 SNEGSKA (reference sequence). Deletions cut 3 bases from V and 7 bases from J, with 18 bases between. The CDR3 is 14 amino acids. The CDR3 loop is CSASYLGGGGTQYF. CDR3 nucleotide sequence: TGCAGTGCTAGTTATCTAGGAGGGGGGGGGACCCAGTACTTC.